The following is a T cell receptor (beta chain) sequence with its context. The antigen it binds to is not known. No base quality information exists; no much larger clone differs at one position. This entry is derived from a study of T-cell reconstitution after alpha-beta-depleted transplantation in children (TCRdb year 2016). Looking at the study overall: T-cell immune reconstitution after TCRalphabeta/CD19-depleted allogeneic hematopoietic cell transplantation in children was quantitatively tracked in the study by means of TCR repertoire profiling. The paper as a whole reports these results and caveats: The apparently early recovery of alphabetaT-cell counts about two months after transplant reportedly depended on only several hundred rapidly expanded clones that came from non-depleted graft cells. In some patients, high TCRbeta diversity at day 60 was attributed to recipient T cells and intrathymic progenitors that had survived conditioning. Over the following months the frequencies of hyperexpanded clones went down, and after one year T-cell counts and TCRbeta diversity were mostly credited to newly produced T cells.

The CDR3, from cysteine to phenylalanine, totals 14 residues. The only DNA kept is the CDR3, 42 bases in frame from the first base. V is pruned by 9 bases and J by 6 bases, leaving 11 bases of the junction without a gene match. CDR1 and CDR2 were assigned from the germline V gene as LGHNT and FRNRAP. The method behind the library was PCR. TCRdb shows the sequencer as Illumina HiSeq 2500. TCR library preparation used molecular barcoding, with unique molecular identifiers applied to normalize quantification of the TCRbeta repertoire. Using fastp at Q25 and MiXCR, TCRdb reprocessed the public reads and kept productive beta chains. For every CDR3 protein sequence, its rows merge into one entry that carries the most common genes and DNA. Within this sample are 700,000 to 950,000 distinct CDR3 sequences, with about 15% of them counted one time only. 5% of the sample belongs to the ten largest clones. Read against the paper, the sample's treatment or condition label means: allogeneic hematopoietic cell transplantation with graft depleted of TCRalphabeta T cells and CD19 B cells. TCRalphabeta/CD19-depleted allogeneic hematopoietic cell grafts were given to the transplant recipients, all of whom were children.

In this chain, TRBV12-5 is recombined with TRBJ2-1; 7 of the junction bases match TRBD2. The receptor was isolated from a male patient under 18 who had a stem cell transplant for acute lymphoblastic leukemia, so the T cells may come from the graft donor. The specimen comprised PBMCs, mostly from graft donor cells, sampled 360 days after TCRalphabeta/CD19-depleted stem cell transplant. The CDR3 protein sequence reads: CASGGWGKPNEQFF. The sequenced DNA: TGTGCTAGCGGGGGGTGGGGGAAGCCCAATGAGCAGTTCTTC.